Below, one T cell receptor beta chain is given with its context. This sample stems from a study of Ad26.COV2.S vaccination and SARS-CoV-2 variants. Sequencing used immunoSEQ multiplex PCR; TCRdb keeps in-frame clones, though not all of them. The table records under 95,000 clones, around 82% of them present only once. This CDR3 is built from 17 residues. Germline CDR1 and CDR2: LGHDT and YNNKEL (reference sequence). Losses at the gene ends were 0 bases for V and 3 bases for J; bases not matched to a gene: 7. This receptor was identified in a human donor who had recovered from COVID-19. The genes are TRBV3-1 (or the pseudogene TRBV3-2) and TRBJ2-2; 7 bases are a match to TRBD2. This specimen consisted of peripheral blood, obtained after recovery from COVID-19. In nucleotides, the CDR3 is TGTGCCAGCAGCCAAGACTTGGGAGGGAGAGACACCGGGGAGCTGTTTTTT. Translating it yields CASSQDLGGRDTGELFF.